This TCR beta chain comes out of a study of regulatory T cells in long-lasting Graves disease. Stated time point: persistent/refractory GD, antithyroid drugs over 5 years with positive TRAb. Following extraction of RNA from PBMCs, that RNA was used to make the TCR library. Regarding the study as a whole: Thyroid tissue went unstudied; only peripheral blood was examined.

Deletions cut 7 bases from V and 3 bases from J, with 16 bases between. Per germline, CDR1 MDHEN and CDR2 SYDVKM. The CDR3 length is 14 residues. This clonotype has ten or more counts. The antigen remains unidentified. In building TCR beta libraries, iRepertoire HTBI primers were used together with Arm-PCR of CDR3 regions. MiXCR was run by TCRdb on the multiplex PCR reads, yielding one entry per CDR3 protein. The data hold around 400,000 distinct CDR3 sequences, with around 24% observed a single time. This chain uses TRBV28 with TRBJ2-7, with D possibly matching TRBD1 (6 bases). The TCR originated in a female donor with Graves disease. The sequencing here drew on peripheral blood mononuclear cells (PBMCs), taken when the disease was refractory, from a patient treated with antithyroid drugs. The CDR3 loop reads CASNRGQSYYEQYF. CDR3 DNA sequence: TGTGCCAGCAACCGCGGACAGAGCTACTACGAGCAGTACTTC.